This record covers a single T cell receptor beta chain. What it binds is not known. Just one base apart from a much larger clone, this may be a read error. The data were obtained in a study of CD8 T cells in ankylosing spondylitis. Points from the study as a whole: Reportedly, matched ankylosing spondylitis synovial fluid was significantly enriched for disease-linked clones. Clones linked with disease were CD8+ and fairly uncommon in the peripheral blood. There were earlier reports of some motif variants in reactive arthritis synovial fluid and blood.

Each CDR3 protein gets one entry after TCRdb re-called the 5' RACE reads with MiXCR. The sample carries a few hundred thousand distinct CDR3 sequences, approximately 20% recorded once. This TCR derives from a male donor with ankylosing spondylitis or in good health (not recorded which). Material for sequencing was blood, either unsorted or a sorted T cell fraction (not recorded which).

CDR3 DNA: TGTGCCAGCAGCTCGATTAGCACAGATACGCAGTATTTT. Amino acids: CASSSISTDTQYF. This chain joins TRBV7-2 and TRBJ2-3; D not certain. Germline assignment: CDR1 SGHTA and CDR2 FQGNSA. Trimming removed 4 bases at V and 0 bases at J, with 5 bases between. The CDR3 consists of 13 residues.